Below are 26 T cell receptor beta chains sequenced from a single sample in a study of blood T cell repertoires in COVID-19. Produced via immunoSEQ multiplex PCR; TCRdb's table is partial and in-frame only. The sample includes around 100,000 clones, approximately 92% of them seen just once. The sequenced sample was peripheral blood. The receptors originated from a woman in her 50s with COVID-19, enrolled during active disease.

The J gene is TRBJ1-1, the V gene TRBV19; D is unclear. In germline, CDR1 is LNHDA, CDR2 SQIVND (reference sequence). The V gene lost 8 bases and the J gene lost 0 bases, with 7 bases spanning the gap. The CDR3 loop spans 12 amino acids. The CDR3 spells CASESVNTEAFF. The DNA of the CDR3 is TGTGCCAGTGAGAGCGTGAACACTGAAGCTTTCTTT. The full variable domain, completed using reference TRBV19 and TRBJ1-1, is DGGITQSPKYLFRKEGQNVTLSCEQNLNHDAMYWYRQDPGQGLRLIYYSQIVNDFQKGDIAEGYSVSREKKESFPLTVTSAQKNPTAFYLCASESVNTEAFFGQGTRLTVV.

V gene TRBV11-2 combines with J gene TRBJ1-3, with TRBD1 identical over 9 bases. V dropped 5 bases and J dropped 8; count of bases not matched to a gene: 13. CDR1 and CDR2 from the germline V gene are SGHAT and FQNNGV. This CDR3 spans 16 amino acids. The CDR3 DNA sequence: TGTGCCAGCAGCCGCCCGACAGGGGGAAAGGGAGACACCATATATTTT. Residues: CASSRPTGGKGDTIYF. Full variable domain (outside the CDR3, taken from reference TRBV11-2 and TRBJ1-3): EAGVAQSPRYKIIEKRQSVAFWCNPISGHATLYWYQQILGQGPKLLIQFQNNGVVDDSQLPKDRFSAERLKGVDSTLKIQPAKLEDSAVYLCASSRPTGGKGDTIYFGEGSWLTVV.

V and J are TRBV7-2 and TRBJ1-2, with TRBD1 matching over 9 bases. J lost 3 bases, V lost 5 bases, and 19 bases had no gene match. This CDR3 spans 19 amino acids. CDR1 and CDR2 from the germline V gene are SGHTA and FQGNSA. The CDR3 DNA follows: TGTGCCAGCAGCCCAAGGGTCCGGGACAGGGCAGTACTCGACTATGGCTACACCTTC. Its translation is CASSPRVRDRAVLDYGYTF.

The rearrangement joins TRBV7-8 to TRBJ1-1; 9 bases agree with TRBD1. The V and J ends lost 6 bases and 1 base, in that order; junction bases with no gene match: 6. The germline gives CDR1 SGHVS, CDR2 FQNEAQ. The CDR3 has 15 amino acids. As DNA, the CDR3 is TGTGCCAGCAGTCCTGGGACAGGGAAGAACACTGAAGCTTTCTTT. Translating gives CASSPGTGKNTEAFF.

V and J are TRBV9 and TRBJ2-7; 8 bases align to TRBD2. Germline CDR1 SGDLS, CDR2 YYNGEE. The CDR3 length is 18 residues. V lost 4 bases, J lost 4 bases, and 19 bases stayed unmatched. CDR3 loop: CASSPRTGRGAGLYEQYV. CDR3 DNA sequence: TGTGCCAGCAGCCCCCGAACGGGGCGGGGGGCCGGTTTATACGAGCAGTACGTC.

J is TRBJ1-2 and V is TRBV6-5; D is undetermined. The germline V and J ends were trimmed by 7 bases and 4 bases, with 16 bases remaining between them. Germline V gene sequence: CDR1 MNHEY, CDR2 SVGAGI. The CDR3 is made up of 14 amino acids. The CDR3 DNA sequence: TGTGCCAGCACTGCCGGAGGGTCTCCCTATGGCTACACCTTC. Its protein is CASTAGGSPYGYTF.

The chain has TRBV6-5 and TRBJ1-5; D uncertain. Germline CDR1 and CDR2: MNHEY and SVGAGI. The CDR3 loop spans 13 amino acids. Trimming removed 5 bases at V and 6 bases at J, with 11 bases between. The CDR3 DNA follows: TGTGCCAGCAGTCGCTCCCGCGGTCAGCCCCAGCATTTT. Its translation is CASSRSRGQPQHF.

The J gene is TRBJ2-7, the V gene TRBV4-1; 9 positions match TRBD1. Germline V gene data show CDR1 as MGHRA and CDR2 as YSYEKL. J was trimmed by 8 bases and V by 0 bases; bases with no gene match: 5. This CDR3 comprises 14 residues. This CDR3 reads CASSQDRGQGQQYV. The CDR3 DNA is TGCGCCAGCAGCCAAGATAGGGGACAGGGCCAGCAGTACGTC.

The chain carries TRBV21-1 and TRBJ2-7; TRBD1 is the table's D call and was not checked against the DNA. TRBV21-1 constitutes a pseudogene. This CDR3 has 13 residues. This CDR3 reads CASSPRWTNEQYV. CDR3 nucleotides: TGTGCCAGCAGCCCCCGTTGGACAAACGAGCAGTACGTC.

CDR3: CASSQAPGLLYF. The CDR3 nucleotides are TGCGCCAGCAGCCAAGCCCCAGGGTTACTATACTTC. V gene TRBV4-3 combines with J gene TRBJ2-4; D is perhaps TRBD1 (5 bases). The V end was cut by 1 base, the J end by 16 bases, with 14 bases between. The CDR3 totals 12 residues. Per germline, CDR1 LGHNA and CDR2 YSLEER.

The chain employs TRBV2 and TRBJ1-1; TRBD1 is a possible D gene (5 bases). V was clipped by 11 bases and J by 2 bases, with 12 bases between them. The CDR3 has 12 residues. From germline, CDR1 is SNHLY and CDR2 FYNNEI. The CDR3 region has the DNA TGTGCCGTTGACAGTCAAAACACTGAAGCTTTCTTT. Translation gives CAVDSQNTEAFF.

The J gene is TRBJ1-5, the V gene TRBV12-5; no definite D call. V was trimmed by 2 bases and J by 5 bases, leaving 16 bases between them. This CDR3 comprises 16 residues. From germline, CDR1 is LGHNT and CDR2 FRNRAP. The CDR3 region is CASGLIAGEYHQPQHF. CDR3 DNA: TGTGCTAGTGGTTTGATAGCCGGAGAGTATCATCAGCCCCAGCATTTT.

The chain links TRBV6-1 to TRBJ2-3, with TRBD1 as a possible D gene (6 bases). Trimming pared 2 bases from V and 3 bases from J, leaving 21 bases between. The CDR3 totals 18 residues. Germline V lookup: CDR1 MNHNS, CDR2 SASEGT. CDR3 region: CASSENNRVGLNTDTQYF. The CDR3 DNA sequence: TGTGCCAGCAGTGAAAACAACAGGGTCGGGTTAAATACAGATACGCAGTATTTT.

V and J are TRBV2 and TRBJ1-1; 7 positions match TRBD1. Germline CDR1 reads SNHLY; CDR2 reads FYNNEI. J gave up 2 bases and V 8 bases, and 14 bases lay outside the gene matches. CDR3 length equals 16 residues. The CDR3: CASQLGRGPINTEAFF. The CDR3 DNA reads TGTGCCAGCCAACTAGGAAGGGGGCCTATAAACACTGAAGCTTTCTTT.

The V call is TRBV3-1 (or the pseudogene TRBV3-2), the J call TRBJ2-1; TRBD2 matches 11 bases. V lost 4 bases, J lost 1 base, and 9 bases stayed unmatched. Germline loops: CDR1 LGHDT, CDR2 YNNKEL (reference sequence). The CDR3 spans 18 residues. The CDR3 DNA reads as TGTGCCAGCAGCCGTCGAGGTACTAGCGGGGGTTCCTACAATGAGCAGTTCTTC. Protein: CASSRRGTSGGSYNEQFF.

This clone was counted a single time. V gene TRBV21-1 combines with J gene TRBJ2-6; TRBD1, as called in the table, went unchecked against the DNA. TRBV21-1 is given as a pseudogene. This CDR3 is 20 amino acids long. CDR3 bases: TGTGCCAGCAGCAAAGGCCCCGGTGGGCTACCTCCCTCTGGGGCCAACGTCCTGACTTTC. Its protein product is CASSKGPGGLPPSGANVLTF.

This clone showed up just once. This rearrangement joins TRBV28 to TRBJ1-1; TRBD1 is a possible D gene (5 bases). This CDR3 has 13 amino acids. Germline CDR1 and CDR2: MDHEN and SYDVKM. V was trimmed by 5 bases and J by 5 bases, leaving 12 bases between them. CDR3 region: CASSIGGVTEAFF. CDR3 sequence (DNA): TGTGCCAGCAGTATAGGAGGGGTTACTGAAGCTTTCTTT.

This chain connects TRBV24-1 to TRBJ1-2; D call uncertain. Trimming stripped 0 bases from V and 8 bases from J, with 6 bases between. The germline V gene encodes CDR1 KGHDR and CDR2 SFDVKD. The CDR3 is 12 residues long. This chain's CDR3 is CATSDLSRGYTF. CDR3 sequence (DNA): TGTGCCACCAGTGATTTGTCTAGGGGCTACACCTTC.

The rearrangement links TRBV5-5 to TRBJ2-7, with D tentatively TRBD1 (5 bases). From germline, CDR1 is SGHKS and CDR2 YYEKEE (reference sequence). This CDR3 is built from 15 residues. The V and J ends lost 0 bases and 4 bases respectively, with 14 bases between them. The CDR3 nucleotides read TGTGCCAGCAGCTTGGAGGGGAATCTGCGGTACGAGCAGTACTTC. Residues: CASSLEGNLRYEQYF.

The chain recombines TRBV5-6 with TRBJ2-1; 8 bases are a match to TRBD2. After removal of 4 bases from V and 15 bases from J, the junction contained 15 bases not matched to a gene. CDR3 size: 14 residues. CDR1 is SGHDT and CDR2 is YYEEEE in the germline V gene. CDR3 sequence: CASSPWRWLAGGFF. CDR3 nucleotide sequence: TGTGCCAGCAGCCCATGGAGGTGGCTAGCGGGCGGGTTCTTC.

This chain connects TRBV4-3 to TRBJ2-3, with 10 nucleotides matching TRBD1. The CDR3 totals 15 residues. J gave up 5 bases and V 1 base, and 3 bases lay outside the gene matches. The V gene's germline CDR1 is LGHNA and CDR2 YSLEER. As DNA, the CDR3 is TGCGCCAGCAGCCAAGGTGACAGGGGGCGAGATACGCAGTATTTT. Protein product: CASSQGDRGRDTQYF.

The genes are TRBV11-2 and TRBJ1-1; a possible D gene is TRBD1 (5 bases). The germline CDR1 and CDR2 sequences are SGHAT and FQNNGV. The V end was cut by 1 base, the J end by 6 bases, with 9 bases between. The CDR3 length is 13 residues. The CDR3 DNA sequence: TGTGCCAGCAGCTTAGGGGCAGGGTCTGAAGCTTTCTTT. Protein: CASSLGAGSEAFF.

The CDR3 DNA is TGTGCCAGCAGCCACCAGGACAGCTTTAATTCACCCCTCCACTTT. Protein: CASSHQDSFNSPLHF. V gene TRBV3-1 (or the pseudogene TRBV3-2) combines with J gene TRBJ1-6; tentative D call: TRBD1 (6 bases). CDR1 and CDR2 from the germline V gene are LGHDT and YNNKEL (reference sequence). The length of the CDR3 is 15 residues. Trimming left V 3 bases short and J 6 bases short, with 12 bases between.

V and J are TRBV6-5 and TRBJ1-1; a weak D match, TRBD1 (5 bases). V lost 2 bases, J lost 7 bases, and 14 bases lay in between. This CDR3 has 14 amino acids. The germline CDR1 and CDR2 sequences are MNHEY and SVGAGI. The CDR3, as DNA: TGTGCCAGCAGTTACGGGCTGGGGACTAATGAAGCTTTCTTT. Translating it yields CASSYGLGTNEAFF.

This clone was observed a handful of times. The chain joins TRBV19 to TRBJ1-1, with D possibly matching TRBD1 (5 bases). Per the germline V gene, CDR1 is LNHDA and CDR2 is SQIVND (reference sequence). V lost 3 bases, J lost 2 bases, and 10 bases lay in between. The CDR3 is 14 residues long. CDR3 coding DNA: TGTGCCAGTAGTATCAGGGCGGTCAACACTGAAGCTTTCTTT. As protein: CASSIRAVNTEAFF.

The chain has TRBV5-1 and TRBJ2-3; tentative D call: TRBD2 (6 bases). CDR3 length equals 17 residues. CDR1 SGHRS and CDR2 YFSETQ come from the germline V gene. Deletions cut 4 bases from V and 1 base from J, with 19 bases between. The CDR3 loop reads CASSSPRPGVGTDTQYF. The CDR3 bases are TGCGCCAGCAGCAGCCCTAGGCCGGGGGTGGGCACAGATACGCAGTATTTT.